The 13 T cell receptor beta chains given below trace back to one sample, sequenced in a study of OX40 agonist ivuxolimab in advanced cancers. The protocol was immunoSEQ multiplex PCR, while the TCRdb copy is restricted to in-frame clones and leaves out a portion. The sample contains under 80,000 clones, 90% of which appear only once. Sequencing was performed on CD4+ or CD8+ T cells sorted from blood, taken in a trial of the OX40 agonist ivuxolimab. The receptor source for this set is an adult with an advanced solid tumor such as melanoma, head and neck, liver or kidney cancer.

V usage is TRBV15 and J usage is TRBJ2-7, with D maybe TRBD1 (5 bases). The CDR3 extends over 15 amino acids. The germline V and J ends were trimmed by 2 bases and 2 bases, with 13 bases remaining between them. Germline-derived CDR1 and CDR2 are LNHNV and YYDKDF (reference sequence). The CDR3 DNA follows: TGTGCCACCAGCAGATCATCGACAGAGCCCTACGAGCAGTACTTC. It is translated as CATSRSSTEPYEQYF. The full variable domain, in which reference TRBV15 and TRBJ2-7 provide the parts outside the CDR3, is DAMVIQNPRYQVTQFGKPVTLSCSQTLNHNVMYWYQQKSSQAPKLLFHYYDKDFNNEADTPDNFQSRRPNTSFCFLDIRSPGLGDTAMYLCATSRSSTEPYEQYFGPGTRLTVT.

The rearrangement uses TRBV10-3 and TRBJ2-3; 9 positions agree with TRBD2. This CDR3 region has 15 residues. Looked up from germline, CDR1 is ENHRY and CDR2 is SYGVKD. V shed 0 bases and J 6 bases; nucleotides not matched to a gene: 4. The CDR3 DNA reads as TGTGCCATCAGTGAGTCTGCGGGAGGGGCGGATACGCAGTATTTT. It yields the protein CAISESAGGADTQYF.

V and J are TRBV11-3 and TRBJ2-2; D possibly corresponds to TRBD1 (5 bases). V was trimmed by 6 bases and J by 5 bases, leaving 10 bases between them. The germline CDR1 and CDR2 sequences are SGHNT and YENEEA. The CDR3 totals 13 residues. CDR3: CASRTAGTGELFF. The CDR3 DNA is TGTGCCAGCAGGACAGCAGGGACCGGGGAGCTGTTTTTT.

The chain recombines TRBV19 with TRBJ2-7; 8 bases line up with TRBD1. The CDR3 consists of 15 residues. Unmatched junction bases numbered 9, after V lost 3 bases and J lost 5 bases. Germline assignment: CDR1 LNHDA and CDR2 SQIVND (reference sequence). The CDR3 DNA is TGTGCCAGTAGTATCAACGGACAGGGAGTGGACGAGCAGTACTTC. Amino acid sequence: CASSINGQGVDEQYF. Drawing the rest from reference TRBV19 and TRBJ2-7, the complete variable domain is DGGITQSPKYLFRKEGQNVTLSCEQNLNHDAMYWYRQDPGQGLRLIYYSQIVNDFQKGDIAEGYSVSREKKESFPLTVTSAQKNPTAFYLCASSINGQGVDEQYFGPGTRLTVT.

The J gene is TRBJ1-5, the V gene TRBV6-1, with D hard to call. Germline V gene lookup returns CDR1 MNHNS and CDR2 SASEGT. V lost 2 bases and J 2 bases, leaving 10 bases between the germline ends. The CDR3 consists of 15 residues. The CDR3 is CASSEPGYGNQPQHF. CDR3 in DNA: TGTGCCAGCAGTGAACCCGGATACGGCAATCAGCCCCAGCATTTT.

This chain connects TRBV29-1 to TRBJ1-2, with D tentatively TRBD1 (6 bases). The ends were cut back, 1 base at V and 13 bases at J, with 22 bases in the middle. Germline CDR1 SQVTM, CDR2 ANQGSEA. The CDR3 runs to 14 residues. This CDR3 is CSVEAQQRSGAPTF. CDR3 coding DNA: TGCAGCGTTGAAGCTCAACAACGATCAGGGGCCCCCACCTTC.

V and J are TRBV7-9 and TRBJ2-1; the match to TRBD2 covers 10 bases. This CDR3 comprises 14 residues. Trimming cost V 3 bases and J 4 bases; bases outside gene matches: 0. CDR1 SEHNR and CDR2 FQNEAQ come from the germline V gene (reference sequence). The DNA for the CDR3 is TGTGCCAGCAGCTTTAGCGGGGGGTACAATGAGCAGTTCTTC. Translation: CASSFSGGYNEQFF.

The chain combines TRBV5-8 with TRBJ2-7; 9 positions agree with TRBD2. With V trimmed by 2 bases and J by 2 bases, 2 bases remained unmatched. Germline V gene data show CDR1 as SGHTS and CDR2 as YDEGEE. CDR3 length equals 14 residues. CDR3 sequence reads: CASSFGGRAYEQYF. The CDR3 region has the DNA TGTGCCAGCAGCTTCGGCGGGAGGGCCTACGAGCAGTACTTC. Together with reference TRBV5-8 and TRBJ2-7, the CDR3 gives the full variable domain: EAGVTQSPTHLIKTRGQQATLRCSPISGHTSVYWYQQALGLGLQFLLWYDEGEERNRGNFPPRFSGRQFPNYSSELNVNALELEDSALYLCASSFGGRAYEQYFGPGTRLTVT.

This chain connects TRBV28 to TRBJ1-5; D unresolved. This CDR3 region has 17 residues. V dropped 1 base and J dropped 0 bases, with 13 bases sitting between them. From germline, CDR1 is MDHEN and CDR2 SYDVKM. The CDR3 nucleotides are TGTGCCAGCAGTTTATTAGGCAGGACCCATAGCAATCAGCCCCAGCATTTT. This sequence encodes CASSLLGRTHSNQPQHF.

This rearrangement joins TRBV7-9 to TRBJ1-1; possible D gene TRBD1, 6 bases. CDR1 and CDR2 from the germline V gene are SEHNR and FQNEAQ (reference sequence). This CDR3 comprises 13 residues. V dropped 1 base and J dropped 3 bases, with 6 bases sitting between them. The CDR3 DNA is TGTGCCAGCAGCTTAGAGGGGGACACTGAAGCTTTCTTT. Amino acid sequence: CASSLEGDTEAFF.

V is TRBV15 and J is TRBJ2-1, with 7 bases fitting TRBD1. The CDR3 consists of 15 residues. Germline V CDR1 and CDR2: LNHNV, YYDKDF (reference sequence). V dropped 5 bases and J dropped 0; count of bases not matched to a gene: 4. The CDR3 region has the DNA TGTGCCACCAGCTCTTGGACAGGCTCCTACAATGAGCAGTTCTTC. It codes for CATSSWTGSYNEQFF.

This clone was seen more than once but under ten times. The chain recombines TRBV14 with TRBJ2-5, with 8 bases fitting TRBD1. The CDR3 loop spans 16 amino acids. Trimming at V came to 0 bases and at J to 1 base, leaving 4 bases not matched to a gene. The V gene's germline CDR1 is SGHDN and CDR2 FVKESK. Here the CDR3 DNA reads TGTGCCAGCAGCCAAGATCCCGGACAGGGCCAAGAGACCCAGTACTTC. Translating gives CASSQDPGQGQETQYF.

This chain joins TRBV5-6 and TRBJ2-7; D unclear. From germline, CDR1 is SGHDT and CDR2 YYEEEE. Trimming cost V 4 bases and J 0 bases, with 8 bases left between them. The CDR3 consists of 13 residues. As DNA, the CDR3 is TGTGCCAGCAGCCGCACGTTCTCCTACGAGCAGTACTTC. Translation: CASSRTFSYEQYF.